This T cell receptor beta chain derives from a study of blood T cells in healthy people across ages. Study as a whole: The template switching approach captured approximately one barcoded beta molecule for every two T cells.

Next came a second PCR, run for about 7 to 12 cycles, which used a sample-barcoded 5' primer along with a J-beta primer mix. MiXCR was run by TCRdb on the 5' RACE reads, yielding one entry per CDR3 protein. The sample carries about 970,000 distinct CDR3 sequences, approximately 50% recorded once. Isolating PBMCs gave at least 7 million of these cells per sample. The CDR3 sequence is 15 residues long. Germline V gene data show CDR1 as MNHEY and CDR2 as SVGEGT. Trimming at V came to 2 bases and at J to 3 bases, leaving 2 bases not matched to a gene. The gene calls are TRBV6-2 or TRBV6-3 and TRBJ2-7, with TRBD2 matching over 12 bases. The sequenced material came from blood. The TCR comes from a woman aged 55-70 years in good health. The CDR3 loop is CASSYETSGSYEQYF. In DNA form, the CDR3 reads TGTGCCAGCAGTTACGAGACTAGCGGGAGCTACGAGCAGTACTTC.